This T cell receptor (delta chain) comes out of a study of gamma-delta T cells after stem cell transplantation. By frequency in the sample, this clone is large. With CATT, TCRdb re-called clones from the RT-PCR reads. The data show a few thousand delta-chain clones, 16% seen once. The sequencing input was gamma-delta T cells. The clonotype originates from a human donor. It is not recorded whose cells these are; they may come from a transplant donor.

This CDR3 is CACDPVTGGSLTAQLFF. The DNA of the CDR3 is TGTGCCTGTGACCCCGTTACTGGGGGATCTTTGACAGCACAACTCTTCTTT. The chain is built from TRDV2 and TRDJ2, with TRDD3 matching over 10 bases. This CDR3 has 17 amino acids. V lost 3 bases and J lost 0; bases outside the gene matches: 6. Germline V gene data show CDR1 as GEAIGNYY and CDR2 as EKD.